This T cell receptor (beta chain) was sequenced for a study of sequential checkpoint blockade in melanoma. About the research overall: Randomization was 1:1 between first-line nivolumab→ipilimumab and ipilimumab→nivolumab. After both sequences, patients received maintenance nivolumab.

The sample's treatment: randomized to nivolumab then ipilimumab (arm A) or the reverse (arm B). None of the patients previously received DNA-damaging chemotherapy. PBMC sorting kept live CD3+CD8+ cells without CD19 or CD56. CDR3 length: 15 residues. Trimming shortened V by 4 bases and J by 4 bases, and 16 bases separated the two germline ends. Germline V gene data show CDR1 as SGHDN and CDR2 as FVKESK. Some clones are missing from TCRdb's copy, which holds only in-frame ones; the method was immunoSEQ multiplex PCR. The sample contains 6,600 or so clones, more than 45% of which appear only once. Sequenced here: CD8+ T cells sorted from blood (inferred from file names), sampled from a patient given nivolumab and ipilimumab in sequence. The chain couples TRBV14 to TRBJ1-2, with a possible D match to TRBD1 (5 bases). The receptor comes from a human donor with melanoma. In DNA, the CDR3 is TGTGCCAGCAGCCCAACGCAGGGAATTCTCTATGGCTACACCTTC. Residues: CASSPTQGILYGYTF.